This T cell receptor beta chain was sequenced during a study of blood T cell repertoires in COVID-19. Whole-study context: Samples of COVID-19 (acute and convalescent) were obtained from the United States, Italy and Spain. PBMCs, B-cell-depleted T cells, or T cells provided the cDNA or gDNA that made up the material.

Germline CDR1 reads SNHLY; CDR2 reads FYNNEI. With V trimmed by 6 bases and J by 6 bases, 8 bases remained unmatched. The CDR3 covers 15 residues. As handled by the study authors: How many nucleated cells were present was estimated from reference gene primer amplification. Sequencing was performed with immunoSEQ multiplex PCR; in TCRdb, only in-frame clones are kept and a portion is missing. Clone size and V and J calls were adopted from that table, with D and trimming inferred from the DNA. Here the sample spans around 84,000 clones, about 70% being singletons. This TCR was recovered from a man aged 45-65 years with active or convalescent COVID-19. Sequences were obtained from peripheral blood. This chain joins TRBV2 and TRBJ2-1, with 10 bases matching TRBD1. CDR3 nucleotides: TGTGCCAGCAGGTGGGACAGGGGAAAGGGCAATGAGCAGTTCTTC. This gives the protein CASRWDRGKGNEQFF. The variable domain in full, with the rest retrieved from reference TRBV2 and TRBJ2-1, is EPEVTQTPSHQVTQMGQEVILRCVPISNHLYFYWYRQILGQKVEFLVSFYNNEISEKSEIFDDQFSVERPDGSNFTLKIRSTKLEDSAMYFCASRWDRGKGNEQFFGPGTRLTVL.